The present T cell receptor (beta chain) was sequenced within a study of blood T cell repertoires in COVID-19. Using immunoSEQ multiplex PCR, the repertoire was profiled, and TCRdb retains in-frame clones only, with some absent. Among around 180,000 clones listed, approximately 86% were seen once. The V gene's germline CDR1 is LGHDT and CDR2 YNNKEL (reference sequence). The CDR3 is 13 amino acids. V lost 7 bases, J lost 7 bases, and 9 bases stayed unmatched. The specimen sequenced was peripheral blood. The V call is TRBV3-1 (or the pseudogene TRBV3-2), the J call TRBJ2-5; 7 nucleotides align to TRBD1. This TCR came from an elderly man with COVID-19, enrolled during active disease. The CDR3 nucleotides read TGTGCCAGCACCCGCCGGGACAGTGGGACCCAGTACTTC. It specifies CASTRRDSGTQYF.